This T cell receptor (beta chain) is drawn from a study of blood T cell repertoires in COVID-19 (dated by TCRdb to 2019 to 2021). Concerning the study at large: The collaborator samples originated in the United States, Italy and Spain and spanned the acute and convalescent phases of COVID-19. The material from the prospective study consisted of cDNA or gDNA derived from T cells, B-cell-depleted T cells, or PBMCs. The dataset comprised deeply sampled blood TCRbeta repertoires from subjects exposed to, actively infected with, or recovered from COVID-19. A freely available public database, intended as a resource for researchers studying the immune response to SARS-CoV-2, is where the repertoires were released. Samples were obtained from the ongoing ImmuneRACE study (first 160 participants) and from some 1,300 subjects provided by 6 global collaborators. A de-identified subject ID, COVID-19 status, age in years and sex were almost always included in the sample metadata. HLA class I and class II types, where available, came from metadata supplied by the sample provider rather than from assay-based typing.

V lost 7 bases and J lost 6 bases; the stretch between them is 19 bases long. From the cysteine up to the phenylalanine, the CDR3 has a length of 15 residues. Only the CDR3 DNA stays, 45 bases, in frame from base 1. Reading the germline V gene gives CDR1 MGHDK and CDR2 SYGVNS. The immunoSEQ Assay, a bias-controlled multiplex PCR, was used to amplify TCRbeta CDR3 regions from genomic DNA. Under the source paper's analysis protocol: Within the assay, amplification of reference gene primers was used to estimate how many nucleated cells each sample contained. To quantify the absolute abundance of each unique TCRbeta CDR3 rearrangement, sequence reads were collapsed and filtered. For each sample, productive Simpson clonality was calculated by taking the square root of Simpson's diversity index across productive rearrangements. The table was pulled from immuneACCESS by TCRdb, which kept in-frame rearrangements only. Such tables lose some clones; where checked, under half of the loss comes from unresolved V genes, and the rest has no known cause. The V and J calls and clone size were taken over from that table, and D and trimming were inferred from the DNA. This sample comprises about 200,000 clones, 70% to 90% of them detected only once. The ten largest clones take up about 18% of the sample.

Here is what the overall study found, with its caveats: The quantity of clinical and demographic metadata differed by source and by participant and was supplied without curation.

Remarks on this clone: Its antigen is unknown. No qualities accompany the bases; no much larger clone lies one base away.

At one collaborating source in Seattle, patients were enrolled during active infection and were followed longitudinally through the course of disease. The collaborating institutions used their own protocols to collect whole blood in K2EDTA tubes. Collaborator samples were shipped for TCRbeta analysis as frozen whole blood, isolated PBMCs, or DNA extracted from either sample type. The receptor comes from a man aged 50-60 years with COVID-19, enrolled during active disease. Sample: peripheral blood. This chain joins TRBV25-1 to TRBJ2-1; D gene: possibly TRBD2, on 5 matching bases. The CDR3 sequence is CASTSDRGALNEQFF. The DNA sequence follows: TGTGCCAGCACATCTGATCGGGGAGCCCTCAATGAGCAGTTCTTC.